This TCR beta chain was recovered during a study of blood T cell repertoires in COVID-19. Authors' processing steps: From reference gene primer amplification, estimates of nucleated cell counts were derived. TCRdb's table, derived via immunoSEQ multiplex PCR, lists solely in-frame clones and lacks some. Clonal size and the V and J genes are those of that table, whereas D and trimming came from the DNA. The sample gives 250,000 to 350,000 clones, about 86% of which show up once; roughly 14% is in the top ten. In germline, CDR1 is MGHDK, CDR2 SYGVNS. The CDR3 consists of 13 residues. V was pared by 6 bases and J by 6 bases, with 14 bases between.

Sequencing used peripheral blood. V usage is TRBV25-1 and J usage is TRBJ1-1, with D possibly TRBD1 on 6 matching bases. The source is a person aged 70 to 85 with COVID-19, enrolled during active disease. The CDR3 DNA reads as TGTGCCAGCAGCGAACAGGGATACGCTGAAGCTTTCTTT. It encodes CASSEQGYAEAFF.